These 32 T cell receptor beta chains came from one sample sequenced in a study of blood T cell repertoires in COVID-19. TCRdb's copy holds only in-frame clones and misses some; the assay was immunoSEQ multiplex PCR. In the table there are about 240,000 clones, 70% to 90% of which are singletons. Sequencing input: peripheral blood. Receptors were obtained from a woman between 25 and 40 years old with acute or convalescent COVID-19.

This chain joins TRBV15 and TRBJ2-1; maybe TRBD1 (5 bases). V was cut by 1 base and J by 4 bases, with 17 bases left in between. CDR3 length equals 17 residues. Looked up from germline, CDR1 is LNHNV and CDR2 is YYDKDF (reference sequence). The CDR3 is CATSRGRRLTGYNEQFF. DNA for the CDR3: TGTGCCACCAGCAGAGGACGAAGACTTACAGGTTACAATGAGCAGTTCTTC.

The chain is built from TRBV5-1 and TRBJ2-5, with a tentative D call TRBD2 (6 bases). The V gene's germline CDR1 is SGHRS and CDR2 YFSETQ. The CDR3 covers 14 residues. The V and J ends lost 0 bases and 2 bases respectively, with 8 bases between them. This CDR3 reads CASSLEGRQETQYF. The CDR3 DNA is TGCGCCAGCAGCTTGGAAGGGAGGCAAGAGACCCAGTACTTC.

In DNA, the CDR3 is TGCGCCGACCGTCAGCAGGTTCGCAATCAGCCCCAGCATTTT. Residues: CADRQQVRNQPQHF. V gene TRBV10-1 combines with J gene TRBJ1-5; D remains unclear. CDR1 and CDR2 (germline): WNHNN, SYGVQD (reference sequence). The V end lost 11 bases, the J end lost 2 bases, and 16 bases lay between the germline ends. This CDR3 spans 14 amino acids.

The CDR3 coding sequence is TGTGCCAGCAGTGAACTAGCGGGAGGGCTCAATGAGCAGTTCTTC. Its protein is CASSELAGGLNEQFF. This rearrangement joins TRBV2 to TRBJ2-1; TRBD2 agrees at 12 bases. Germline V gene sequence: CDR1 SNHLY, CDR2 FYNNEI. After removal of 2 bases from V and 6 bases from J, the junction contained 2 bases not matched to a gene. This CDR3 is 15 amino acids long.

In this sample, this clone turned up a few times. The CDR3 loop is CASSPGTGGKAANEKLFF. For the CDR3, the DNA is TGTGCCAGTTCCCCCGGGACAGGGGGAAAAGCGGCTAATGAAAAACTGTTTTTT. The chain is built from TRBV11-3 and TRBJ1-4, with 11 nucleotides matching TRBD1. J lost 3 bases, V lost 9 bases, and 15 bases had no gene match. CDR1 SGHNT and CDR2 YENEEA come from the germline V gene. This CDR3 is 18 amino acids long. The variable domain in full, with the rest retrieved from reference TRBV11-3 and TRBJ1-4, is EAGVVQSPRYKIIEKKQPVAFWCNPISGHNTLYWYLQNLGQGPELLIRYENEEAVDDSQLPKDRFSAERLKGVDSTLKIQPAELGDSAVYLCASSPGTGGKAANEKLFFGSGTQLSVL.

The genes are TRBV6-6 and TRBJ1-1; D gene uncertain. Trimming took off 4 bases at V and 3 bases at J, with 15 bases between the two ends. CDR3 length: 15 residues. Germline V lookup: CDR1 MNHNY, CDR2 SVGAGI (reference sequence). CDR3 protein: CASSFRQMRDTEAFF. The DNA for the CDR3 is TGTGCCAGCAGTTTTCGTCAAATGCGGGACACTGAAGCTTTCTTT.

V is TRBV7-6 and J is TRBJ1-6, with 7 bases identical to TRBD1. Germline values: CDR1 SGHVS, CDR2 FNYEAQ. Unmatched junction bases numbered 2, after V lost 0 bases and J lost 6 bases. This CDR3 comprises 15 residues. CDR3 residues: CASSLANRGNSPLHF. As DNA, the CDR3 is TGTGCCAGCAGCTTAGCGAACAGGGGTAATTCACCCCTCCACTTT.

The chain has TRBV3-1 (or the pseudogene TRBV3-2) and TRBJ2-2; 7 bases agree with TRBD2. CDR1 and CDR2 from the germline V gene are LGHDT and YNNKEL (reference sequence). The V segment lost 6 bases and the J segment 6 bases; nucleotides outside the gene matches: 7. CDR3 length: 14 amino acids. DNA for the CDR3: TGTGCCAGCAGTCGCGGGAGTGCGGCCGGGGAGCTGTTTTTT. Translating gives CASSRGSAAGELFF.

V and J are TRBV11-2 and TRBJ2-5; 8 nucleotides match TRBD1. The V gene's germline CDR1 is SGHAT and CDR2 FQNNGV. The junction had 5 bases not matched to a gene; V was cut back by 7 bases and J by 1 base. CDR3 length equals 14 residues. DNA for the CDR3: TGTGCCAGCACCTACAGGGGGGCCCAAGAGACCCAGTACTTC. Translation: CASTYRGAQETQYF. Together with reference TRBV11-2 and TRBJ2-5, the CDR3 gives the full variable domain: EAGVAQSPRYKIIEKRQSVAFWCNPISGHATLYWYQQILGQGPKLLIQFQNNGVVDDSQLPKDRFSAERLKGVDSTLKIQPAKLEDSAVYLCASTYRGAQETQYFGPGTRLLVL.

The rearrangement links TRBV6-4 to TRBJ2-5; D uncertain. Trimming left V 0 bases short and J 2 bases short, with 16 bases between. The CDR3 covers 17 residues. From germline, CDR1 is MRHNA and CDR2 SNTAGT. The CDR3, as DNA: TGTGCCAGCAGTGACTCTTCTCGCTGGCGGCGGCAAGAGACCCAGTACTTC. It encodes CASSDSSRWRRQETQYF.

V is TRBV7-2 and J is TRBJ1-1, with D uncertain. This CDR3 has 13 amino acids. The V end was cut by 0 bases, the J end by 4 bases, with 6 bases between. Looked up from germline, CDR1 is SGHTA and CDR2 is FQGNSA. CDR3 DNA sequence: TGTGCCAGCAGCTTAGCGGCTAGCACTGAAGCTTTCTTT. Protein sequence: CASSLAASTEAFF. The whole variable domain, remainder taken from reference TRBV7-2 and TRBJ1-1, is GAGVSQSPSNKVTEKGKDVELRCDPISGHTALYWYRQSLGQGLEFLIYFQGNSAPDKSGLPSDRFSAERTGGSVSTLTIQRTQQEDSAVYLCASSLAASTEAFFGQGTRLTVV.

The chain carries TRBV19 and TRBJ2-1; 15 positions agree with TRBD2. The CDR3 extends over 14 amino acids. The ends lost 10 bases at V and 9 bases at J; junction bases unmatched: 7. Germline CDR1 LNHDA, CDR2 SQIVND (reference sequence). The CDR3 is CATTRTSGRAEQFF. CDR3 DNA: TGTGCCACCACGAGGACTAGCGGGAGGGCTGAGCAGTTCTTC.

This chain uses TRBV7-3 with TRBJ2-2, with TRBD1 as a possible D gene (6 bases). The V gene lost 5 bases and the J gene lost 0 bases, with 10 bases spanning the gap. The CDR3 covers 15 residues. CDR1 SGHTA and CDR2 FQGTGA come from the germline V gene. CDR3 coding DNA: TGTGCCAGCAGCCTCGGGACACCGAACACCGGGGAGCTGTTTTTT. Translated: CASSLGTPNTGELFF. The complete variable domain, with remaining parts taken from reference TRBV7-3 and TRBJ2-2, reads GAGVSQTPSNKVTEKGKYVELRCDPISGHTALYWYRQSLGQGPEFLIYFQGTGAADDSGLPNDRFFAVRPEGSVSTLKIQRTERGDSAVYLCASSLGTPNTGELFFGEGSRLTVL.

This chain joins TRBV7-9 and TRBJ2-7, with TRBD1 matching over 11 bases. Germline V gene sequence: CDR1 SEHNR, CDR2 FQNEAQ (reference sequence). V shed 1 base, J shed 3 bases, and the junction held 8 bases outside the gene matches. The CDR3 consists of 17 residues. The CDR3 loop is CASSLVLGTGGSYEQYF. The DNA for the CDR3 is TGTGCCAGCAGCTTAGTACTTGGGACAGGGGGGAGCTACGAGCAGTACTTC.

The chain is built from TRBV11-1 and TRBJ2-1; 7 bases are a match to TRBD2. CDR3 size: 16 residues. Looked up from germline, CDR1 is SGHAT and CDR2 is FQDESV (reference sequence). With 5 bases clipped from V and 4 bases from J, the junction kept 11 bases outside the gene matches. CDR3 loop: CASSEQRSGLYNEQFF. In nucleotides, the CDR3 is TGTGCCAGCAGCGAACAGCGTAGCGGGCTTTACAATGAGCAGTTCTTC.

The CDR3 DNA sequence: TGTGCCAGCAGGCCGTGGGAGGAGGGGATAGCTGTCTCCTACGAGCAGTACTTC. It encodes CASRPWEEGIAVSYEQYF. The chain uses TRBV2 and TRBJ2-7; a weak D match, TRBD2 (6 bases). Germline V gene lookup returns CDR1 SNHLY and CDR2 FYNNEI. Trimming pared 6 bases from V and 0 bases from J, leaving 24 bases between. This CDR3 contains 18 residues.

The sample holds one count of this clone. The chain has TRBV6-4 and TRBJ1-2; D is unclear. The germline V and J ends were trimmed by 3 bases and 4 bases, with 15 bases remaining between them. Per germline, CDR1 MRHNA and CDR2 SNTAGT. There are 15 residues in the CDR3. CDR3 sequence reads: CASSESPLGGYGYTF. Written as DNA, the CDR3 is TGTGCCAGCAGTGAGTCACCATTAGGAGGCTATGGCTACACCTTC.

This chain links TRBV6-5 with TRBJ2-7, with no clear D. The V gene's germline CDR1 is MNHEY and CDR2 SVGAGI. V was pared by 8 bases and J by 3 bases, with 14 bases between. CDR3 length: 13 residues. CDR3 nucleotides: TGTGCCAGCGAGGCACGTATGGACTACGAGCAGTACTTC. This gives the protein CASEARMDYEQYF.

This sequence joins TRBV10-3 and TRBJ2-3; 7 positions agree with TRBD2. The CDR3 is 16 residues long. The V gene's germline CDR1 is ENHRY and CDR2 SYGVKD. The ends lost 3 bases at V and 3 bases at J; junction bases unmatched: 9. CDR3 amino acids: CAISEGSGGRTDTQYF. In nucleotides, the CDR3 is TGTGCCATCAGTGAAGGGTCGGGAGGTAGGACAGATACGCAGTATTTT.

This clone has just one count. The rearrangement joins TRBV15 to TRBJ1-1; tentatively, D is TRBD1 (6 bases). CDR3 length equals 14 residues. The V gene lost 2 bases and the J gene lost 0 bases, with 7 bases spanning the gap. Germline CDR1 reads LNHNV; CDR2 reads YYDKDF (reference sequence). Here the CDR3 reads CATSRNRVNTEAFF. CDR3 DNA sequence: TGTGCCACCAGCAGAAACAGGGTGAACACTGAAGCTTTCTTT. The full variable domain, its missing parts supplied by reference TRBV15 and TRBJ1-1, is DAMVIQNPRYQVTQFGKPVTLSCSQTLNHNVMYWYQQKSSQAPKLLFHYYDKDFNNEADTPDNFQSRRPNTSFCFLDIRSPGLGDTAMYLCATSRNRVNTEAFFGQGTRLTVV.

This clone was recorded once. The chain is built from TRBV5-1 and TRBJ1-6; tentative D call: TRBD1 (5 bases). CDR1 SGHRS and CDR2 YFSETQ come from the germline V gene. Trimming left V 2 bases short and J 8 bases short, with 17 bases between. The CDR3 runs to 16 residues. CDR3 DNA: TGCGCCAGCAGCTTCCGCAGGGCCTCCCAGGATTCACCCCTCCACTTT. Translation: CASSFRRASQDSPLHF.

The CDR3 nucleotides are TGCAGTGCTAGTGGGACAGGGGGAAGTATAGAGACCCAGTACTTC. Translated, it gives CSASGTGGSIETQYF. The rearrangement links TRBV20-1 to TRBJ2-5, with 11 bases aligning to TRBD1. Germline loops: CDR1 DFQATT, CDR2 SNEGSKA (reference sequence). The junction had 7 bases not matched to a gene; V was cut back by 3 bases and J by 4 bases. The CDR3 length is 15 residues.

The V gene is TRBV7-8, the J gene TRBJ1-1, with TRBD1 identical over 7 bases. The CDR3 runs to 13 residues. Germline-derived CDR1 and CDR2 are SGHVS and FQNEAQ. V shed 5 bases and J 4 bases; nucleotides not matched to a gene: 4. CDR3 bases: TGTGCCAGCAGCCCTGACAGGGCCACTGAAGCTTTCTTT. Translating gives CASSPDRATEAFF.

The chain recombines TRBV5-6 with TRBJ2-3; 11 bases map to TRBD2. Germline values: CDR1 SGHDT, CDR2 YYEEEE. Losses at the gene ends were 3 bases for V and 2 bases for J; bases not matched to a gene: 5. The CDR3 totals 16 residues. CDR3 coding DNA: TGTGCCAGCAGCTCCCGACTAGCGGGGATCACAGATACGCAGTATTTT. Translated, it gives CASSSRLAGITDTQYF.

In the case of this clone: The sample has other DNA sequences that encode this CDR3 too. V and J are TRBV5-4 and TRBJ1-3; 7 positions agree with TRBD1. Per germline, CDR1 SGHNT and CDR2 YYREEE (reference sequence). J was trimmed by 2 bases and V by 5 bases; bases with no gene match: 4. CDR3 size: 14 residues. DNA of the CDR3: TGTGCCAGCAGTTTCGACAGGGCTGGAAACACCATATATTTT. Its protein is CASSFDRAGNTIYF.

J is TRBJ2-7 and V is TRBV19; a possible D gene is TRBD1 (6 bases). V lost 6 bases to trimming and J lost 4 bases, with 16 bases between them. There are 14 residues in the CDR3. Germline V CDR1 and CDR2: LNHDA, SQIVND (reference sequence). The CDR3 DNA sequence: TGTGCCAGTAGATCGACAGGAGAGAGATACGAGCAGTACTTC. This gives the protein CASRSTGERYEQYF. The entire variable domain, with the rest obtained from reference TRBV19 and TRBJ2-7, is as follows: DGGITQSPKYLFRKEGQNVTLSCEQNLNHDAMYWYRQDPGQGLRLIYYSQIVNDFQKGDIAEGYSVSREKKESFPLTVTSAQKNPTAFYLCASRSTGERYEQYFGPGTRLTVT.

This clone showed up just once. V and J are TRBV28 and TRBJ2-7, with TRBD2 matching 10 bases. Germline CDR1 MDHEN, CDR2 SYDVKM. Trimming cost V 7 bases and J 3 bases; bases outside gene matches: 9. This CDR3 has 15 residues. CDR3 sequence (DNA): TGTGCCAGCACTGAAGCGGGAGGGGATCTCTACGAGCAGTACTTC. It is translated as CASTEAGGDLYEQYF.

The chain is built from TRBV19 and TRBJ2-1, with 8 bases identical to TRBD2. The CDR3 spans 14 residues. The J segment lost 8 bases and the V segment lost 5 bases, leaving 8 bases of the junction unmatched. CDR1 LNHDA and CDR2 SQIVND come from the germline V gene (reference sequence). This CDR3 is CASSDSGSRDEQFF. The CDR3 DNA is TGTGCCAGTAGTGACAGCGGGAGTAGGGATGAGCAGTTCTTC.

CDR3 sequence reads: CASSPDRDPEAFF. The CDR3, as DNA: TGTGCCAGCAGTCCTGACAGGGATCCTGAAGCTTTCTTT. The chain couples TRBV2 to TRBJ1-1; 7 bases line up with TRBD1. This CDR3 region has 13 residues. The germline V gene encodes CDR1 SNHLY and CDR2 FYNNEI. The V gene end was trimmed by 5 bases and the J gene end by 6 bases; junction bases not matched to a gene: 6.

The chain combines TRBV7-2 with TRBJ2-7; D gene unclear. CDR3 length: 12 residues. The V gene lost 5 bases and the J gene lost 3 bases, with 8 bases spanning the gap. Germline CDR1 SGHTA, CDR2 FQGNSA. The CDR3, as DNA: TGTGCCAGCAGCCCTAATCGCTACGAGCAGTACTTC. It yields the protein CASSPNRYEQYF.

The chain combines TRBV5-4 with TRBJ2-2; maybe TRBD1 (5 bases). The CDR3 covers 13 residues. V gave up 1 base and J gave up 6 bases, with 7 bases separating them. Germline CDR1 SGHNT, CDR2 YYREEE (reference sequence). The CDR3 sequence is CASSLQGPGELFF. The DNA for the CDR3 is TGTGCCAGCAGCTTGCAGGGTCCCGGGGAGCTGTTTTTT.

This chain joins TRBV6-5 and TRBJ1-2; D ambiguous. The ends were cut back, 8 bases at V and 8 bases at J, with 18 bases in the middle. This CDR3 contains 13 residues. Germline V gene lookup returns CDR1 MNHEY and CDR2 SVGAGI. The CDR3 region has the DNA TGTGCCAGCGCTGGAGCCAATGGAGGCGGCTACACCTTC. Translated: CASAGANGGGYTF.